These 15 T cell receptor beta chains originate from one sample sequenced in a study of cytotoxic CD8 clonotypes in ibrutinib-treated CLL. The table came from immunoSEQ multiplex PCR; TCRdb's copy has only in-frame clones and leaves some out. This table holds approximately 90,000 clones, 77% found once. This specimen consisted of PBMCs, obtained after 24 months of ibrutinib treatment. All receptors come from a human donor with chronic lymphocytic leukemia.

The chain couples TRBV7-2 to TRBJ1-1; unclear D gene. Trimming stripped 3 bases from V and 0 bases from J, with 8 bases between. CDR1 is SGHTA, CDR2 FQGNSA, per germline. This CDR3 region has 14 residues. The CDR3 sequence is CASSLDHLNTEAFF. CDR3 DNA: TGTGCCAGCAGCTTGGACCACTTGAACACTGAAGCTTTCTTT.

The rearrangement links TRBV29-1 to TRBJ2-6; D may be TRBD1 (5 bases). Trimming cost V 6 bases and J 2 bases, with 17 bases left between them. This CDR3 is 16 amino acids long. The germline V gene has CDR1 SQVTM and CDR2 ANQGSEA. CDR3 nucleotides: TGCAGCGTCAGCTTAGCCCTCAGGGCTGGGGCCAACGTCCTGACTTTC. Its translation is CSVSLALRAGANVLTF.

V usage is TRBV11-3 and J usage is TRBJ2-5; D perhaps matches TRBD1 (6 bases). The CDR3 contains 13 residues. Germline V lookup: CDR1 SGHNT, CDR2 YENEEA. The germline V and J ends were trimmed by 1 base and 4 bases, with 7 bases remaining between them. CDR3 nucleotides: TGTGCCAGCAGCTTAGGCAGGGGAGAGACCCAGTACTTC. Its protein is CASSLGRGETQYF. Using reference TRBV11-3 and TRBJ2-5 for the parts outside the CDR3, the full variable domain is EAGVVQSPRYKIIEKKQPVAFWCNPISGHNTLYWYLQNLGQGPELLIRYENEEAVDDSQLPKDRFSAERLKGVDSTLKIQPAELGDSAVYLCASSLGRGETQYFGPGTRLLVL.

The chain has TRBV10-3 and TRBJ2-7, with D unresolved. This CDR3 is built from 14 residues. V was cut by 6 bases and J by 2 bases, with 14 bases left in between. Germline CDR1 and CDR2: ENHRY and SYGVKD. This CDR3 reads CAISETPSTYEQYF. CDR3 in DNA: TGTGCCATCAGCGAGACACCGAGTACCTACGAGCAGTACTTC.

The chain joins TRBV19 to TRBJ2-2, with TRBD2 matching over 10 bases. This CDR3 has 14 amino acids. The germline gives CDR1 LNHDA, CDR2 SQIVND (reference sequence). After removal of 8 bases from V and 1 base from J, the junction contained 1 base not matched to a gene. CDR3 loop: CASRTSGNTGELFF. CDR3 bases: TGTGCCAGTCGGACTAGCGGGAACACCGGGGAGCTGTTTTTT.

The J gene is TRBJ1-3, the V gene TRBV19; weak D call: TRBD1 (5 bases). Germline V lookup: CDR1 LNHDA, CDR2 SQIVND (reference sequence). V was shortened by 4 bases and J by 5 bases, with 9 bases between the two germline ends. This CDR3 has 13 residues. CDR3 region: CASSRDGRNTIYF. CDR3 in DNA: TGTGCCAGTAGTAGGGACGGAAGAAACACCATATATTTT.

This sequence joins TRBV5-1 and TRBJ1-1; 9 bases map to TRBD1. The V gene's germline CDR1 is SGHRS and CDR2 YFSETQ. V was pared by 6 bases and J by 4 bases, with 7 bases of the junction left unmatched. The CDR3 contains 14 residues. The CDR3 sequence is CASNLGQGTTEAFF. The CDR3 DNA sequence: TGCGCCAGCAACCTTGGACAGGGGACCACTGAAGCTTTCTTT. Looking up the rest from reference TRBV5-1 and TRBJ1-1 gives the full variable domain: KAGVTQTPRYLIKTRGQQVTLSCSPISGHRSVSWYQQTPGQGLQFLFEYFSETQRNKGNFPGRFSGRQFSNSRSEMNVSTLELGDSALYLCASNLGQGTTEAFFGQGTRLTVV.

The V gene is TRBV28, the J gene TRBJ2-7; D may be TRBD1 (5 bases). Per the germline V gene, CDR1 is MDHEN and CDR2 is SYDVKM. Trimming cost V 4 bases and J 3 bases, with 7 bases left between them. The CDR3 sequence is 12 residues long. DNA of the CDR3: TGTGCCAGCAGTTCAGGGTACTACGAGCAGTACTTC. Its protein is CASSSGYYEQYF. Looking up the rest from reference TRBV28 and TRBJ2-7 gives the full variable domain: DVKVTQSSRYLVKRTGEKVFLECVQDMDHENMFWYRQDPGLGLRLIYFSYDVKMKEKGDIPEGYSVSREKKERFSLILESASTNQTSMYLCASSSGYYEQYFGPGTRLTVT.

J is TRBJ2-3 and V is TRBV6-1, with D hard to call. This CDR3 has 17 amino acids. With 4 bases removed from V and 0 bases from J, the gap between germline ends came to 17 bases. Germline assignment: CDR1 MNHNS and CDR2 SASEGT. CDR3 residues: CASSGNLFSRSTDTQYF. The CDR3 DNA follows: TGTGCCAGCAGTGGTAACCTCTTCAGCCGAAGCACAGATACGCAGTATTTT.

Points on this clone: Sequence at one end of the junction differs from germline and may be a read error. The rearrangement uses TRBV19 and TRBJ2-7, with D perhaps TRBD1 (6 bases). The CDR3 has 14 amino acids. Germline assignment: CDR1 LNHDA and CDR2 SQIVND (reference sequence). The CDR3 loop reads CASSMSGASFEQYF. As DNA, the CDR3 is TGTGCCAGTAGTATGTCAGGGGCATCCTTCGAGCAGTACTTC. Drawing the rest from reference TRBV19 and TRBJ2-7, the complete variable domain is DGGITQSPKYLFRKEGQNVTLSCEQNLNHDAMYWYRQDPGQGLRLIYYSQIVNDFQKGDIAEGYSVSREKKESFPLTVTSAQKNPTAFYLCASSMSGASFEQYFGPGTRLTVT.

V usage is TRBV30 and J usage is TRBJ2-7; D unclear. CDR1 is GTSNPN and CDR2 is SVGIG in the germline V gene (reference sequence). CDR3 size: 13 residues. The V end was cut by 2 bases, the J end by 3 bases, with 11 bases between. The CDR3 DNA sequence: TGTGCCTGGAGTCCAGGTGGCAACTACGAGCAGTACTTC. It is translated as CAWSPGGNYEQYF.

The chain employs TRBV27 and TRBJ2-1, with D possibly being TRBD1 or TRBD2 (5 bases each). CDR3 length equals 15 residues. V lost 3 bases and J 4 bases, leaving 13 bases between the germline ends. CDR1 is MNHEY, CDR2 SMNVEV, per germline (reference sequence). For the CDR3, the DNA is TGTGCCAGCAGTTTTGAGGGCAGGGCATACAATGAGCAGTTCTTC. Protein: CASSFEGRAYNEQFF.

DNA for the CDR3: TGCGCCAGCAGCCATCCCGGGCGTGCCAGGCTGGACCTTAATGAGCAGTTCTTC. It yields the protein CASSHPGRARLDLNEQFF. The chain couples TRBV4-1 to TRBJ2-1; the D is unclear. With 3 bases removed from V and 7 bases from J, the gap between germline ends came to 25 bases. Germline V gives CDR1 MGHRA, CDR2 YSYEKL. The CDR3 covers 18 residues.

DNA of the CDR3: TGCGCCAGCAGCTTGGAGGGCAGGAGCTACACCTTC. Translated: CASSLEGRSYTF. This rearrangement joins TRBV5-1 to TRBJ1-2; D is undetermined. The CDR3 covers 12 residues. Trimming removed 0 bases from V and 9 bases from J, with 9 bases in between. Germline-derived CDR1 and CDR2 are SGHRS and YFSETQ.

In this sample, this clone is medium-sized (0.01 to 0.1%). The chain joins TRBV5-8 to TRBJ2-5; D might be TRBD2 (5 bases). V was shortened by 7 bases and J by 5 bases, with 21 bases between the two germline ends. Germline CDR1 is SGHTS and CDR2 is YDEGEE. This CDR3 is 15 amino acids long. The CDR3 region is CASAPGLAPEETQYF. DNA for the CDR3: TGTGCCAGCGCCCCGGGCCTAGCACCAGAGGAGACCCAGTACTTC.